Given below is one T cell receptor beta chain in context. Its specificity is unknown. This specimen belongs to a study of cytomegalovirus exposure and HLA in healthy donors. Study in general: In terms of ancestry, the Caucasian-associated cluster contained about four fifths of the approximately 400 genotyped donors. General observations from the study: Most TCR sequences showed up rarely, but some public TCRs showed up in many donors.

This CDR3 is built from 15 residues. CDR1 and CDR2 from the germline V gene are SQVTM and ANQGSEA. J was trimmed by 4 bases and V by 7 bases; bases with no gene match: 7. The primer mix had 60 Vbeta and 13 Jbeta primers. Assay used: immunoSEQ multiplex PCR; TCRdb lists only in-frame clones, some missing. The record lists fewer than 85,000 clones, of which the ten most abundant hold about 4.2%. This receptor was identified in a man aged 30 to 39 in good health and CMV-seronegative. Material for sequencing was PBMCs. The chain carries TRBV29-1 and TRBJ2-5; TRBD2 matches 15 bases. The DNA of the CDR3 is TGCAGCGCTGCTTCGGGACTAGCGGGGGGAGAGACCCAGTACTTC. This codes for CSAASGLAGGETQYF. Complete variable domain (other parts from reference TRBV29-1 and TRBJ2-5): SAVISQKPSRDICQRGTSLTIQCQVDSQVTMMFWYRQQPGQSLTLIATANQGSEATYESGFVIDKFPISRPNLTFSTLTVSNMSPEDSSIYLCSAASGLAGGETQYFGPGTRLLVL.